This TCR beta chain originates from a study of Graves' ophthalmopathy and Graves' hyperthyroidism. Notes on the study in general: Prediction of ophthalmopathy progression reached about 65% sensitivity and 72.22% specificity. The blood repertoire also included most expanded thyroid clonotypes above 0.001 frequency.

The CDR3 extends over 15 amino acids. Germline V gives CDR1 SGDLS, CDR2 YYNGEE. V was cut by 4 bases and J by 7 bases, with 20 bases left in between. Amplification of the TCR beta CDR3 regions used RNA transcripts (as template). In the first round, RT-PCR was carried out with HTBI primers, and a multiplex PCR formed the second round. From the multiplex PCR reads, TCRdb called clonotypes with MiXCR, one entry per CDR3 protein. The repertoire includes fewer than 650,000 distinct CDR3 sequences, about 20% of them detected once, and approximately 7% sits in the top ten. This clonotype has a handful of counts. What it binds is unknown. Thyroid ultrasound, orbital computed tomography, TRAb, serum thyroxine and clinical symptoms formed the basis of diagnosis.

The rearrangement links TRBV9 to TRBJ1-1; a possible D gene is TRBD1 (6 bases). The origin of this receptor is a woman under 30 with stable Graves' hyperthyroidism. Some clones in this sample may be carry-over from other donors' samples. Sequenced material: peripheral blood. CDR3 sequence (DNA): TGTGCCAGCAGCCTACTTCAAGAGTTGACAGGTGAAGCTTTCTTT. It encodes CASSLLQELTGEAFF.